Reported below is one T cell receptor beta chain. Its antigen target is currently unknown. Base qualities are not at hand, and no much larger clone is one base apart. This entry belongs to a study of blood T cell repertoires in COVID-19 (dated by TCRdb to the early 2020s). Broadly, across the study: Samples from collaborators originated in the United States, Italy and Spain and spanned both the acute and convalescent phases of COVID-19. A freely available public database, intended as a resource for researchers studying the immune response to SARS-CoV-2, is where the repertoires were released. Where available, HLA class I and class II types were obtained from metadata supplied by the sample provider rather than from assay-based typing. The material from the prospective study consisted of cDNA or gDNA derived from T cells, B-cell-depleted T cells, or PBMCs. The dataset comprised deeply sampled blood TCRbeta repertoires from subjects exposed to, actively infected with, or recovered from COVID-19. Sample metadata almost always included a de-identified subject ID, COVID-19 status, age in years and sex. The samples were drawn from two sources: the first 160 participants of the ongoing ImmuneRACE study, and about 1,300 subjects contributed by 6 global collaborators. The research as a whole found: The quantity of clinical and demographic metadata differed by source and by participant and was supplied without curation.

TCRbeta CDR3 regions were amplified from genomic DNA by means of the immunoSEQ Assay, a bias-controlled multiplex PCR. The authors' pipeline ran thus. The number of nucleated cells in each sample was estimated from the amplification of reference gene primers within the assay. Sequence reads were collapsed and filtered to measure the absolute abundance of every unique TCRbeta CDR3 rearrangement. For each sample, productive Simpson clonality was calculated as the square root of Simpson's diversity index over productive rearrangements. This is the immuneACCESS table as TCRdb keeps it, with only in-frame sequences that have V and J called. A part of the clones is gone; compared with another copy, unresolved V genes explain less than half, and the rest is unexplained. D and trimming come from the DNA, and the V and J calls and clone size come from that table. The sample yields approximately 54,000 clones; more than 80% were counted once. The ten largest make up roughly 4.8% of the sample.

The collaborating institutions used their own protocols to collect whole blood in K2EDTA tubes. For TCRbeta analysis, collaborators shipped samples in one of three forms: frozen whole blood, isolated PBMCs, or DNA extracted from either of those sample types. The germline V gene sets CDR1 to SNHLY and CDR2 to FYNNEI. Inclusive of the bounding cysteine and phenylalanine, the CDR3 is 11 residues long. Of all the DNA, just the CDR3 is kept, 33 bases in frame from base 1. Relative to germline, V is 7 bases shorter and J is 9 bases shorter, with 11 bases between their ends. Sequenced material: peripheral blood. Recombination joined TRBV2 with TRBJ2-3; the D gene is not confidently resolved. The source is a woman in her sixties with acute or convalescent COVID-19. The nucleotides read TGTGCCAGCAAACGAGCTCGAACGCAGTATTTT. Translation gives CASKRARTQYF.